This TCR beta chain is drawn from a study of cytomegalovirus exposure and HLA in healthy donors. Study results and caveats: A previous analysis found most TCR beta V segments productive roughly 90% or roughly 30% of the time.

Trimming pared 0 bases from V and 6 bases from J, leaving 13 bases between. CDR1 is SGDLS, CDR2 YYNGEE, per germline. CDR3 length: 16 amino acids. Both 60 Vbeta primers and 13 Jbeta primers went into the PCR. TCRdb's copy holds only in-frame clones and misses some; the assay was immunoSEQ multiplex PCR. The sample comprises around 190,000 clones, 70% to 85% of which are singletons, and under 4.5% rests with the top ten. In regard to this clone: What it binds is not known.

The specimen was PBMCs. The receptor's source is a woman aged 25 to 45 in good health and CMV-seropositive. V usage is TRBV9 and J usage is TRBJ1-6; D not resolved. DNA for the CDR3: TGTGCCAGCAGCGTAGACCGCACAGAGATTAATTCACCCCTCCACTTT. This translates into CASSVDRTEINSPLHF.